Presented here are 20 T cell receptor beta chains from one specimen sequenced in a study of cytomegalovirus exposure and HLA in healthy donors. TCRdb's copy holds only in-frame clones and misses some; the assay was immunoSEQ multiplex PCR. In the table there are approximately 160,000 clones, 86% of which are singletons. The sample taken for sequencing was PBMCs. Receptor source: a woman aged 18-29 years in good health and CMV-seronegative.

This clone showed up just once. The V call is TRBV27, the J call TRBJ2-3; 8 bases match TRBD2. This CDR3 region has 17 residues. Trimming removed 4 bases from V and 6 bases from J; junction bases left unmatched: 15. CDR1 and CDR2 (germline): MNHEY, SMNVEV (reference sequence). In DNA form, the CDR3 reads TGTGCCAGCAGTTCTCCAACTAGCGGATCGTACTTGGATACGCAGTATTTT. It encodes CASSSPTSGSYLDTQYF.

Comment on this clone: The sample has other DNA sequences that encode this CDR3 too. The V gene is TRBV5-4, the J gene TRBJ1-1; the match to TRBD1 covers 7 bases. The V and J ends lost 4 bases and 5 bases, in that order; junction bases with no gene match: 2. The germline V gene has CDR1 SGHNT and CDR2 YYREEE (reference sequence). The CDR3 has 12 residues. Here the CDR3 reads CASSGTATEAFF. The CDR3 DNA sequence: TGTGCCAGCAGCGGGACAGCGACTGAAGCTTTCTTT.

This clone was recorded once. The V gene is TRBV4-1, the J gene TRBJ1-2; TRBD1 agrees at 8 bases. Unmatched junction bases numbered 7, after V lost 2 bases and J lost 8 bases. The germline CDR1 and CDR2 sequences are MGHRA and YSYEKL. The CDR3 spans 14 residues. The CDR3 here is CASSQQGAGGGYTF. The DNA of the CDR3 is TGCGCCAGCAGCCAACAGGGGGCAGGGGGCGGCTACACCTTC.

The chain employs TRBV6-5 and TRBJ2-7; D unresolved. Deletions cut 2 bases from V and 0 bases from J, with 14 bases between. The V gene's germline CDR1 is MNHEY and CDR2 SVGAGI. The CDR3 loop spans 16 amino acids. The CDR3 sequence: CASSYPLRELSYEQYF. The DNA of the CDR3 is TGTGCCAGCAGTTACCCCCTTAGAGAACTCTCCTACGAGCAGTACTTC.

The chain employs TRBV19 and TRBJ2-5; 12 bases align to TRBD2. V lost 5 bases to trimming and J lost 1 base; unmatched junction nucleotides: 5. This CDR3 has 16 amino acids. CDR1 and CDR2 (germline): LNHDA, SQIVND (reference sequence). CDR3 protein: CASSSSGGAVQETQYF. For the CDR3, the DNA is TGTGCCAGTAGTTCTAGCGGGGGGGCCGTCCAAGAGACCCAGTACTTC.

This chain's CDR3 is CASSYRTLDRHYGYTF. The DNA for the CDR3 is TGTGCCAGTAGTTATCGAACACTAGACAGGCACTATGGCTACACCTTC. V gene TRBV19 combines with J gene TRBJ1-2; possibly TRBD1 for D (6 bases). The CDR3 has 16 residues. The germline V gene encodes CDR1 LNHDA and CDR2 SQIVND (reference sequence). V was cut by 5 bases and J by 3 bases, with 19 bases left in between.

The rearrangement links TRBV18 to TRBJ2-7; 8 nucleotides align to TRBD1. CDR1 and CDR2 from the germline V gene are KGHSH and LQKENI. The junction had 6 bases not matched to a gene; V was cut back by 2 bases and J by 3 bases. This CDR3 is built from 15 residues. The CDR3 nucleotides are TGTGCCAGCTCACCAGAAGGGACAGGCTACTACGAGCAGTACTTC. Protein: CASSPEGTGYYEQYF.

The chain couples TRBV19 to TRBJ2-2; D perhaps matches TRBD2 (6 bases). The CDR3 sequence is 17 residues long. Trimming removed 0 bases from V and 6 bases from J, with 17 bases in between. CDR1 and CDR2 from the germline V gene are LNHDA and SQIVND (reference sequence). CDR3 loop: CASSIDARTTDAGELFF. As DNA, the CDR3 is TGTGCCAGTAGTATAGACGCCCGGACTACTGATGCCGGGGAGCTGTTTTTT.

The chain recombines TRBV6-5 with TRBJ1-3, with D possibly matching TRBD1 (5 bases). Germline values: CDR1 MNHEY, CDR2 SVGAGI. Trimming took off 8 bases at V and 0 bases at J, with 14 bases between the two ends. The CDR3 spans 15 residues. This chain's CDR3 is CASRLQETSGNTIYF. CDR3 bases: TGTGCCAGCCGGCTACAGGAAACCTCTGGAAACACCATATATTTT.

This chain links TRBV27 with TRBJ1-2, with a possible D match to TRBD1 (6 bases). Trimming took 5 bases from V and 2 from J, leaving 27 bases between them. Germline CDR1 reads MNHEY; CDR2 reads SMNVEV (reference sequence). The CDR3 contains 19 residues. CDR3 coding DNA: TGTGCCAGCAGTCCGGGAAATCACAGGGCTAGGGGAGTAAACTATGGCTACACCTTC. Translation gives CASSPGNHRARGVNYGYTF.

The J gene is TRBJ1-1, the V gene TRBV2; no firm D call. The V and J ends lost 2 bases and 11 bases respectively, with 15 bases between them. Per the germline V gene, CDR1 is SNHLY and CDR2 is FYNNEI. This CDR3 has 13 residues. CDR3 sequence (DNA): TGTGCCAGCAGTGAATTTGAAGCGCCGAGGGCTTTCTTT. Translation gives CASSEFEAPRAFF.

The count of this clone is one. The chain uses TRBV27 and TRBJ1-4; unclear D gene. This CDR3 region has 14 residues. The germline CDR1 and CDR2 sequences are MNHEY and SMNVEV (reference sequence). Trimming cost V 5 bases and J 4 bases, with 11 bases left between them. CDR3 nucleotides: TGTGCCAGCAGTCGTCGACTTGTTAATGAAAAACTGTTTTTT. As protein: CASSRRLVNEKLFF.

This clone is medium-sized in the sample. DNA for the CDR3: TGTGCCAGCAGTGACGACGGGGGGGCCACAGATACGCAGTATTTT. It is translated as CASSDDGGATDTQYF. The genes are TRBV6-4 and TRBJ2-3; TRBD2 agrees at 8 bases. V trimming: 2 bases; J trimming: 2 bases; junction bases outside the gene matches: 3. CDR1 and CDR2 from the germline V gene are MRHNA and SNTAGT. This CDR3 region has 15 residues.

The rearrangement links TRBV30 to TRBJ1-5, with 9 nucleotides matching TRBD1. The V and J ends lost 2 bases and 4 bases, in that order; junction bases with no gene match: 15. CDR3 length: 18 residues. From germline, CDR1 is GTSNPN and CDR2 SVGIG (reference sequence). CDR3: CAWSKGTTGTGLNQPQHF. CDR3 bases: TGTGCCTGGAGTAAGGGGACTACCGGGACAGGGTTAAATCAGCCCCAGCATTTT.

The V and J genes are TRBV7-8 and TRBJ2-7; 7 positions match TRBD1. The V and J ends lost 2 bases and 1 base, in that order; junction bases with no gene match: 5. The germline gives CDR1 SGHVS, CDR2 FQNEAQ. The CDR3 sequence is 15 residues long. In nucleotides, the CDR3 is TGTGCCAGCAGCTTAAGGACGACAGGGTCCTACGAGCAGTACTTC. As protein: CASSLRTTGSYEQYF. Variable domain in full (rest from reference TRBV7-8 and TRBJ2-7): GAGVSQSPRYKVAKRGQDVALRCDPISGHVSLFWYQQALGQGPEFLTYFQNEAQLDKSGLPSDRFFAERPEGSVSTLKIQRTQQEDSAVYLCASSLRTTGSYEQYFGPGTRLTVT.

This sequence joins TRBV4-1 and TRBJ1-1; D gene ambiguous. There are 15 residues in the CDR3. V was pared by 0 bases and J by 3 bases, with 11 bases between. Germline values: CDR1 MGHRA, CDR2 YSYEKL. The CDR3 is CASSQERRVYTEAFF. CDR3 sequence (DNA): TGCGCCAGCAGCCAAGAAAGGAGGGTTTACACTGAAGCTTTCTTT.

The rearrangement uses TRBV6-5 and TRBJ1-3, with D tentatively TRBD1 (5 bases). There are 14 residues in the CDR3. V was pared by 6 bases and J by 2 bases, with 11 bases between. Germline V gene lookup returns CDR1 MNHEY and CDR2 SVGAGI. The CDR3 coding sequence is TGTGCCAGCAGGACGACAGTAGCTGGAAACACCATATATTTT. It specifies CASRTTVAGNTIYF.

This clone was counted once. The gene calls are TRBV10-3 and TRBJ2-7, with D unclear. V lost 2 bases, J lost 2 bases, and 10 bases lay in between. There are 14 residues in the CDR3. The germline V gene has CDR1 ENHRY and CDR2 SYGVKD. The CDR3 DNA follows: TGTGCCATCAGTGAGAATGTGGGCCCCTACGAGCAGTACTTC. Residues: CAISENVGPYEQYF.

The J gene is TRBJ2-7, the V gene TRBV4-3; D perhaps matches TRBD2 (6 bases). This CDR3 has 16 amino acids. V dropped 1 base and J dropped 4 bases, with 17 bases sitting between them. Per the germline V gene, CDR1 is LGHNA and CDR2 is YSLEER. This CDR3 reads CASSQGLGLTLYEQYF. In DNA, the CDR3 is TGCGCCAGCAGCCAAGGGCTGGGACTTACCTTATACGAGCAGTACTTC.

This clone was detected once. CDR3: CASSFSTGYVGYPQHF. In DNA form, the CDR3 reads TGTGCCAGCAGTTTCTCCACAGGCTATGTTGGTTACCCCCAGCATTTT. The chain joins TRBV27 to TRBJ1-5; maybe TRBD1 (5 bases). V dropped 3 bases and J dropped 10 bases, with 22 bases sitting between them. This CDR3 region has 16 residues. CDR1 and CDR2 from the germline V gene are MNHEY and SMNVEV (reference sequence).